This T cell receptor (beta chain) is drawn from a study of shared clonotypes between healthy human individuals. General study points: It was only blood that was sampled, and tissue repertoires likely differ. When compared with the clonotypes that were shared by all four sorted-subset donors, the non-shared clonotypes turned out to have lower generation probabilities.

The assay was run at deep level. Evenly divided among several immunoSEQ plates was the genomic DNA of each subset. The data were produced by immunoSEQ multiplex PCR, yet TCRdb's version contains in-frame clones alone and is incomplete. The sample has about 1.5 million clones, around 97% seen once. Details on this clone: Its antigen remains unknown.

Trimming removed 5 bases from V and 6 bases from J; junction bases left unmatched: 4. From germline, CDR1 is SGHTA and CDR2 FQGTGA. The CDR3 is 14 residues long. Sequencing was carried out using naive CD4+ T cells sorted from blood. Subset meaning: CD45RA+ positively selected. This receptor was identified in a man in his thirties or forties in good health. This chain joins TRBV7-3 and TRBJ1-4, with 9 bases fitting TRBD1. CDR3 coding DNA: TGTGCCAGCAGCCCTGGGGACAGGGATGAAAAACTGTTTTTT. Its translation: CASSPGDRDEKLFF.